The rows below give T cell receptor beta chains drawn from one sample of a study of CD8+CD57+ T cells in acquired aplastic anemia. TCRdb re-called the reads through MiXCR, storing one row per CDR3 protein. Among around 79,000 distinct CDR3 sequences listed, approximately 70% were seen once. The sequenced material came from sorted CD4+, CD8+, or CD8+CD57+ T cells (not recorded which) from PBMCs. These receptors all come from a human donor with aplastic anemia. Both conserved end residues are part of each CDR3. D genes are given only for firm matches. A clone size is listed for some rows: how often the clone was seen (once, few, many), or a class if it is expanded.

CDR3nt: TGCGCCAGCAGCGAAACAGGGAACACTGAAGCTTTCTTT; CDR3aa: CASSETGNTEAFF; abundance: -; len: 13; d_gene: -; v_gene: TRBV10-2; j_gene: TRBJ1-1
CDR3nt: TGTGCCAGCAGCCCAGCCGAGACAGATACGCAGTATTTT; CDR3aa: CASSPAETDTQYF; abundance: few; len: 13; d_gene: -; v_gene: TRBV6-1; j_gene: TRBJ2-3
CDR3nt: TGTGCCATCAGTGAACGACAGGGGGTTGATGGCTACACCTTC; CDR3aa: CAISERQGVDGYTF; abundance: -; len: 14; d_gene: TRBD1; v_gene: TRBV10-3; j_gene: TRBJ1-2
CDR3nt: TGTGCCAGCACCCCTGCCTCTGGAAACACCATATATTTT; CDR3aa: CASTPASGNTIYF; abundance: -; len: 13; d_gene: -; v_gene: TRBV7-9; j_gene: TRBJ1-3
CDR3nt: TGTGCCAGCAGCTTAGCAGGCTGGGAGCAGTACTTC; CDR3aa: CASSLAGWEQYF; abundance: -; len: 12; d_gene: -; v_gene: TRBV7-9; j_gene: TRBJ2-7
CDR3nt: TGTGCCAGCCACGCCCAAACGATCACTGAAGCTTTCTTT; CDR3aa: CASHAQTITEAFF; abundance: -; len: 13; d_gene: -; v_gene: TRBV2; j_gene: TRBJ1-1
CDR3nt: TGTGCCAGCAGTTACTTGGACAGAGGCACTGAAGCTTTCTTT; CDR3aa: CASSYLDRGTEAFF; abundance: -; len: 14; d_gene: -; v_gene: TRBV6-5; j_gene: TRBJ1-1
CDR3nt: TGTGCCAGCAGGGGGACAGGGGAAGAGTTTTTT; CDR3aa: CASRGTGEEFF; abundance: -; len: 11; d_gene: TRBD1; v_gene: TRBV7-3; j_gene: TRBJ2-2
CDR3nt: TGTGCCAGCGGGCTCGGTTGGGCGCCATTAAAAGAGACCCAGTACTTC; CDR3aa: CASGLGWAPLKETQYF; abundance: -; len: 16; d_gene: -; v_gene: TRBV7-3; j_gene: TRBJ2-5
CDR3nt: TGTGCCACCAGTGATTTCTCGGGGCCCCAGCATTTT; CDR3aa: CATSDFSGPQHF; abundance: -; len: 12; d_gene: -; v_gene: TRBV24-1; j_gene: TRBJ1-5
CDR3nt: TGCAGCGTTGGAGGGGAGGGGGCTAACTACCTATACGAGCAGTACTTC; CDR3aa: CSVGGEGANYLYEQYF; abundance: -; len: 16; d_gene: -; v_gene: TRBV29-1; j_gene: TRBJ2-7